The rows below give T cell receptor beta chains drawn from one sample of a study of shared clonotypes between healthy human individuals. Profiling relied on immunoSEQ multiplex PCR, and the TCRdb table lists in-frame clones only, not all of them. The table includes 600,000 to 800,000 clones, around 70% detected once. The sequencing sample was made of memory CD4+ T cells sorted from blood. The receptor set was obtained from a woman aged 30 to 39 in good health. Each CDR3 is given with its conserved first and last residue. The D gene is left open where the match is weak. Rows give clone size only sometimes, using once, few, many, or a class for an expanded clone.

cdr3_aa cdr3_nt d_call j_call v_call clone_size
CASSLRQGYGNQPQHF TGTGCCAGCAGTTTAAGGCAGGGGTACGGCAATCAGCCCCAGCATTTT . TRBJ1-5 TRBV28 .
CASSLNGPEAFF TGCGCCAGCAGCTTGAATGGGCCTGAAGCTTTCTTT . TRBJ1-1 TRBV5-1 once
CASSQFGRSTLAGNTIYF TGTGCCAGCAGCCAATTCGGCAGGTCAACACTAGCTGGAAACACCATATATTTT . TRBJ1-3 TRBV16 once
CASSLGWRGTEAFF TGTGCCAGCAGCTTAGGCTGGAGAGGGACTGAAGCTTTCTTT . TRBJ1-1 TRBV7-2 .
CASRRTGVSYGYTF TGTGCCAGCAGGCGGACAGGGGTAAGCTATGGCTACACCTTC TRBD1 TRBJ1-2 TRBV28 .
CASTFSRGSSNEKLFF TGTGCCAGTACTTTTTCTAGGGGCTCGTCTAATGAAAAACTGTTTTTT . TRBJ1-4 TRBV19 .
CASSLVTRDTQYF TGTGCCAGCAGCTTAGTGACCAGAGATACGCAGTATTTT . TRBJ2-3 TRBV7-9 once
CASSFPGLAGSIEQFF TGTGCCAGCAGCTTCCCAGGACTAGCGGGGTCTATTGAGCAGTTCTTC TRBD2 TRBJ2-1 TRBV7-2 .
CASSLETQETQYF TGTGCCAGCAGCTTGGAGACTCAAGAGACCCAGTACTTC . TRBJ2-5 TRBV7-9 .
CASSTPDVVNEQFF TGTGCCAGTAGTACACCCGACGTCGTCAATGAGCAGTTCTTC . TRBJ2-1 TRBV19 few
CASSPSHRRSGNTIYF TGTGCCAGCAGTCCGTCCCACAGGCGCTCTGGAAACACCATATATTTT . TRBJ1-3 TRBV28 .